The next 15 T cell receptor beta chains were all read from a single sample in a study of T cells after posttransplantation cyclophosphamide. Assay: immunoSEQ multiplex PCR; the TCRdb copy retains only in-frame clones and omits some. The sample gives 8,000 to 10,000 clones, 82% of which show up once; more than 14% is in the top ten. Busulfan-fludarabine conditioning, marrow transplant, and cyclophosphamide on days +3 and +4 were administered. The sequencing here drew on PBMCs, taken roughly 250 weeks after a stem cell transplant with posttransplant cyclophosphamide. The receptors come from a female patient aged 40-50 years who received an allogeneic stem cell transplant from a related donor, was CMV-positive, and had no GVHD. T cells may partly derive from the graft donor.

CDR3 residues: CASSLVRGGTEAFF. The CDR3 region has the DNA TGCGCCAGCAGCTTGGTACGGGGAGGGACTGAAGCTTTCTTT. The rearrangement uses TRBV5-1 and TRBJ1-1; D not resolved. The CDR3 length is 14 residues. With 0 bases removed from V and 5 bases from J, the gap between germline ends came to 11 bases. CDR1 and CDR2 (germline): SGHRS, YFSETQ. The full variable domain, rest sourced from reference TRBV5-1 and TRBJ1-1, is KAGVTQTPRYLIKTRGQQVTLSCSPISGHRSVSWYQQTPGQGLQFLFEYFSETQRNKGNFPGRFSGRQFSNSRSEMNVSTLELGDSALYLCASSLVRGGTEAFFGQGTRLTVV.

The CDR3 nucleotides are TGTGCCAGCAGCTTGGAGGGACACCTCTGGGAGCAGTACTTC. This gives the protein CASSLEGHLWEQYF. This chain joins TRBV5-6 and TRBJ2-7; D may be TRBD1 (6 bases). This CDR3 is built from 14 residues. Germline V gene data show CDR1 as SGHDT and CDR2 as YYEEEE. V lost 0 bases and J 7 bases, leaving 14 bases between the germline ends.

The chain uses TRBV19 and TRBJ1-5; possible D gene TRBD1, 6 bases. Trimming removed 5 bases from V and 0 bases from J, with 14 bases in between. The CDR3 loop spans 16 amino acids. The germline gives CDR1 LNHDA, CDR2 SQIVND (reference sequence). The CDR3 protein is CASSSPGQYSNQPQHF. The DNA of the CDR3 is TGTGCCAGTAGTTCCCCCGGACAGTATAGCAATCAGCCCCAGCATTTT.

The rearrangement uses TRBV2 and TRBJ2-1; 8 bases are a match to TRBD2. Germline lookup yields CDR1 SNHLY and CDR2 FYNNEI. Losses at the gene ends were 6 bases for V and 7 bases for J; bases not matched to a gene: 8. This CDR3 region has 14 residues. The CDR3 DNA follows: TGTGCCAGCAGCATACTAGCGGCGGATAATGAGCAGTTCTTC. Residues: CASSILAADNEQFF.

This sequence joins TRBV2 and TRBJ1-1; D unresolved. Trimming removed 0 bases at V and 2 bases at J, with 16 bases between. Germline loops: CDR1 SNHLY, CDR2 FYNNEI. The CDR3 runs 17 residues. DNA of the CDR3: TGTGCCAGCAGTGAAGCGCTAGTCGGCCGGGTAAACACTGAAGCTTTCTTT. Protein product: CASSEALVGRVNTEAFF.

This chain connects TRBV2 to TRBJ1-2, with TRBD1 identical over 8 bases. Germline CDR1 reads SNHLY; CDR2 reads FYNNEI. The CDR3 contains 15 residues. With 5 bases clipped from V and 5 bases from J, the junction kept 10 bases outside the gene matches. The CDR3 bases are TGTGCCAGCAGTTTTGGGTTGACAGGGGAGTATGGCTACACCTTC. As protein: CASSFGLTGEYGYTF.

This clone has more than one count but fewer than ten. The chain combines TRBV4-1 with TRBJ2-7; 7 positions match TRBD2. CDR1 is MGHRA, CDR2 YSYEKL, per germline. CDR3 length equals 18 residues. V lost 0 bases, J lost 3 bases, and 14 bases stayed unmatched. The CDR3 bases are TGCGCCAGCAGCCAAGAAGGTCCGGAAGCGGGGAGTTTCTACGAGCAGTACTTC. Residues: CASSQEGPEAGSFYEQYF.

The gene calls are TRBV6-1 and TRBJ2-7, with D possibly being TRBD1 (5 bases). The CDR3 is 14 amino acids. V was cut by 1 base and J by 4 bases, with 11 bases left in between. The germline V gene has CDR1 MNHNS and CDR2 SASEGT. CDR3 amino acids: CASSEEQAVYEQYF. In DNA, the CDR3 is TGTGCCAGCAGTGAAGAACAGGCGGTGTACGAGCAGTACTTC.

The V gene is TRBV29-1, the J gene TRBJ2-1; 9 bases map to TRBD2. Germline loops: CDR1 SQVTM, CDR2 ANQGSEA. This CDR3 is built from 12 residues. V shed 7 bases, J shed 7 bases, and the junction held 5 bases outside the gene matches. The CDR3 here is CSAVAGVNEQFF. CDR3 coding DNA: TGCAGCGCAGTAGCGGGGGTTAATGAGCAGTTCTTC.

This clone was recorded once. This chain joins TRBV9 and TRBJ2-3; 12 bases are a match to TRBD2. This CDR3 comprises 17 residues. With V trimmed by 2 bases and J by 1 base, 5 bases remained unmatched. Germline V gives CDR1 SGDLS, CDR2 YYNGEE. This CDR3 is CASSVLAGGPGTDTQYF. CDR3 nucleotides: TGTGCCAGCAGCGTCCTAGCGGGGGGGCCCGGCACAGATACGCAGTATTTT.

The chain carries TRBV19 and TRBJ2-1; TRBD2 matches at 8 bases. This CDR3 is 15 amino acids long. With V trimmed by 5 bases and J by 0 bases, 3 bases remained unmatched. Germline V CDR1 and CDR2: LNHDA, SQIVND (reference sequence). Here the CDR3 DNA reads TGTGCCAGTAGTTATAGCGGGGCCTCCTACAATGAGCAGTTCTTC. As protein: CASSYSGASYNEQFF.

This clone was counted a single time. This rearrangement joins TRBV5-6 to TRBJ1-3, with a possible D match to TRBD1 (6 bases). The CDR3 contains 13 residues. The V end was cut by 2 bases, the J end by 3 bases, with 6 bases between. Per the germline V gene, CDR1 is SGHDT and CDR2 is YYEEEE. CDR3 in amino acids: CASSLGGGNTIYF. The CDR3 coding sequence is TGTGCCAGCAGCTTAGGGGGTGGAAACACCATATATTTT.

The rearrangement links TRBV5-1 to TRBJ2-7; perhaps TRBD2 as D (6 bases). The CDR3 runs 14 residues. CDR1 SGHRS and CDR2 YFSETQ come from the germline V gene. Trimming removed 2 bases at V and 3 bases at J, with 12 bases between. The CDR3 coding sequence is TGCGCCAGCAGCTTCGGCGGGGATGGCTACGAGCAGTACTTC. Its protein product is CASSFGGDGYEQYF.

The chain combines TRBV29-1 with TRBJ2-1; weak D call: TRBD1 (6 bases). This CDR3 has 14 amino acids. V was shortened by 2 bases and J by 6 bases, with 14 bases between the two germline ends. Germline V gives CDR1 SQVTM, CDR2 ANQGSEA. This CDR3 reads CSVELARGGNEQFF. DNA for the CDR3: TGCAGCGTTGAATTGGCCAGGGGCGGCAATGAGCAGTTCTTC.

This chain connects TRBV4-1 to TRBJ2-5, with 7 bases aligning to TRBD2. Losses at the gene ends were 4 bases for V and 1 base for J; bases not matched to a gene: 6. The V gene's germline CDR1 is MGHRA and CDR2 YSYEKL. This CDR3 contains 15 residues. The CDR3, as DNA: TGCGCCAGCAGCCGAACGGGACTACCCCAAGAGACCCAGTACTTC. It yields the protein CASSRTGLPQETQYF.